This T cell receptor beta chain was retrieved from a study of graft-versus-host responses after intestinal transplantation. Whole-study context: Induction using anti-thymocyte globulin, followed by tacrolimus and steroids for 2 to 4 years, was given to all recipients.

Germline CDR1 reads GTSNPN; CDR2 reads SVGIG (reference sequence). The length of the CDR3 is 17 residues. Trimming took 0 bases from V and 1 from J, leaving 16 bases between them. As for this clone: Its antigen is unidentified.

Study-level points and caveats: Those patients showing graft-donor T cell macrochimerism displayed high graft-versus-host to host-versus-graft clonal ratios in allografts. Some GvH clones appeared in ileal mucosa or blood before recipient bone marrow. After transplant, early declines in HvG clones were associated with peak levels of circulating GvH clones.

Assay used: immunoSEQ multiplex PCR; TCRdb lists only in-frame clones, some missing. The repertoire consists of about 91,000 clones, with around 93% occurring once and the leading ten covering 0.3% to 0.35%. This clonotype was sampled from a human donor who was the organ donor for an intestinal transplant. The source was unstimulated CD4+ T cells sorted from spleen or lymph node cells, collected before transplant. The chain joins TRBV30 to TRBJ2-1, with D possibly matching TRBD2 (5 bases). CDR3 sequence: CAWSVHSSRLSYNEQFF. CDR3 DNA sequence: TGTGCCTGGAGTGTACATTCTAGCAGACTGTCCTACAATGAGCAGTTCTTC.